Detailed here is one T cell receptor beta chain. V gave up 3 bases and J gave up 3 bases, with 9 bases separating them. Germline loops: CDR1 SEHNR, CDR2 FQNEAQ (reference sequence). The CDR3 has 14 residues. Source study methods: Using reference gene primer amplification, nucleated cell counts were estimated. Measured with immunoSEQ multiplex PCR; TCRdb has only the in-frame clones, and not every one. Clone size and the V and J calls come from that table; the DNA yielded D and trimming. Of over 140,000 clones listed, 70% to 80% were seen once; the top ten hold more than 3.5%. The entry originates in a study of blood T cell repertoires in COVID-19. At the level of the study: Samples taken during acute and convalescent COVID-19 were collected in the United States, Italy and Spain. In each case, the material was cDNA or gDNA derived from T cells, B-cell-depleted T cells, or PBMCs.

The rearrangement joins TRBV7-9 to TRBJ2-1; D perhaps matches TRBD2 (6 bases). The TCR originated in a woman aged 80 or over with active or convalescent COVID-19. The sample comprised peripheral blood. Here the CDR3 DNA reads TGTGCCAGCAGCTTCCCGGGACTCTACAATGAGCAGTTCTTC. This gives the protein CASSFPGLYNEQFF.